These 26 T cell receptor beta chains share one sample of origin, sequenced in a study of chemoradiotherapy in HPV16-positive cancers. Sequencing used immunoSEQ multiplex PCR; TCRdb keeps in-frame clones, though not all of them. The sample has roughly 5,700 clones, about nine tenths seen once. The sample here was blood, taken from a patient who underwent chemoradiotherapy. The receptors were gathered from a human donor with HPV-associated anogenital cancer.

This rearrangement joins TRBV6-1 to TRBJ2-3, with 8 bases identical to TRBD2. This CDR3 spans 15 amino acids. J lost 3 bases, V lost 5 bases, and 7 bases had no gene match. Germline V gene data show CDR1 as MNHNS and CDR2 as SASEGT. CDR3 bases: TGTGCCAGCAGTTTAGCGGGGACCCGGACAGATACGCAGTATTTT. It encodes CASSLAGTRTDTQYF.

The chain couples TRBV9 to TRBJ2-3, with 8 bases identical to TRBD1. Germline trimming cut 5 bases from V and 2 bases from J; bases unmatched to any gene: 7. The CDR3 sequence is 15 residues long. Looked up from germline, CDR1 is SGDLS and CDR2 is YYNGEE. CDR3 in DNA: TGTGCCAGCAGTCGGACAGGGCTCTACACAGATACGCAGTATTTT. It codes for CASSRTGLYTDTQYF.

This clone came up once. The CDR3 sequence is CASSPSSRVGFDEQFF. CDR3 in DNA: TGTGCCAGCTCACCCAGCAGTAGGGTCGGTTTCGATGAGCAGTTCTTC. The J gene is TRBJ2-1, the V gene TRBV18; the D is unclear. Germline V gene lookup returns CDR1 KGHSH and CDR2 LQKENI. Trimming cost V 3 bases and J 8 bases, with 20 bases left between them. The length of the CDR3 is 16 residues. The variable domain in full, completed from reference TRBV18 and TRBJ2-1, reads NAGVMQNPRHLVRRRGQEARLRCSPMKGHSHVYWYRQLPEEGLKFMVYLQKENIIDESGMPKERFSAEFPKEGPSILRIQQVVRGDSAAYFCASSPSSRVGFDEQFFGPGTRLTVL.

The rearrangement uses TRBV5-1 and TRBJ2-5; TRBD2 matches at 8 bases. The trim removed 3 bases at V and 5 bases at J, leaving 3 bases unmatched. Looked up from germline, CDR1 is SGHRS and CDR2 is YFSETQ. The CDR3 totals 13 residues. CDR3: CASSSSGGETQYF. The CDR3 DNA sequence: TGCGCCAGCAGCTCCTCGGGGGGGGAGACCCAGTACTTC.

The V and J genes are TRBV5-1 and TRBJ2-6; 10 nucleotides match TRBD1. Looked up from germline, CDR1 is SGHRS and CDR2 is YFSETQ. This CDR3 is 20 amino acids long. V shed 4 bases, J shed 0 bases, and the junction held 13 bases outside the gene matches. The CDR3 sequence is CASSASRGGQGVSGANVLTF. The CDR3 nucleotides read TGCGCCAGCAGCGCCAGTCGGGGAGGACAGGGGGTCTCTGGGGCCAACGTCCTGACTTTC. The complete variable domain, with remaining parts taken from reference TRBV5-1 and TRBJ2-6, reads KAGVTQTPRYLIKTRGQQVTLSCSPISGHRSVSWYQQTPGQGLQFLFEYFSETQRNKGNFPGRFSGRQFSNSRSEMNVSTLELGDSALYLCASSASRGGQGVSGANVLTFGAGSRLTVL.

The CDR3, as DNA: TGTGCCAGCAGCTTAATGGGGACGGCGACCGGGGAGCTGTTTTTT. Residues: CASSLMGTATGELFF. The chain joins TRBV7-3 to TRBJ2-2; D possibly uses TRBD1 or TRBD2 (5 bases each). Germline CDR1 is SGHTA and CDR2 is FQGTGA. Between the trimmed V and J ends, which lost 1 base and 5 bases, there was a span of 11 bases. The CDR3 length is 15 residues.

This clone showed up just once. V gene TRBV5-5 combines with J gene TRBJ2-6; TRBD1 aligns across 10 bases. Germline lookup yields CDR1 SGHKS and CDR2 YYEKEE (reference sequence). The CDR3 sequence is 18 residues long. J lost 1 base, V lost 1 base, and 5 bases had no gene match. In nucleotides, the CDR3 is TGTGCCAGCAGCTTGTCGGGACAGGGGAGGTCTGGGGCCAACGTCCTGACTTTC. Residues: CASSLSGQGRSGANVLTF.

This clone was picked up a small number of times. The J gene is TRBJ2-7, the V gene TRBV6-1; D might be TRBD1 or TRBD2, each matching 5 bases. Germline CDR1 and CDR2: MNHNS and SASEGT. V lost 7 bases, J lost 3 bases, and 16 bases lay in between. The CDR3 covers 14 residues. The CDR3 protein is CASKRGGGDYEQYF. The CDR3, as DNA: TGTGCCAGCAAGAGGGGCGGTGGGGACTACGAGCAGTACTTC.

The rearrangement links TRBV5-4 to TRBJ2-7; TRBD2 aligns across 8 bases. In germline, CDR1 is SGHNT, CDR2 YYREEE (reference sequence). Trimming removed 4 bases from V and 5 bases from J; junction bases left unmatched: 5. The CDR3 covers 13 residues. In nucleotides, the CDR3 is TGTGCCAGCAGCCGGGGGGGACCGGACGAGCAGTACTTC. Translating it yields CASSRGGPDEQYF.

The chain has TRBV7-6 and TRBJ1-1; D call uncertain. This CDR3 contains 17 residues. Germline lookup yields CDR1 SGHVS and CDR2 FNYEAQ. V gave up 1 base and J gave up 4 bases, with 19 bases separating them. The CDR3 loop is CASSLDVGFGRSTEAFF. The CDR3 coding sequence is TGTGCCAGCAGCTTAGATGTGGGATTCGGGCGGAGCACTGAAGCTTTCTTT.

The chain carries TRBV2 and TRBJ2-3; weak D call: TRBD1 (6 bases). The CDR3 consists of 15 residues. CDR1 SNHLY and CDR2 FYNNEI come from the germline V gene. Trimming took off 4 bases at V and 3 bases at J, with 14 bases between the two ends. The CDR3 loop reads CASSAYRVSTDTQYF. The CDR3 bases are TGTGCCAGCAGTGCGTACAGGGTATCTACAGATACGCAGTATTTT.

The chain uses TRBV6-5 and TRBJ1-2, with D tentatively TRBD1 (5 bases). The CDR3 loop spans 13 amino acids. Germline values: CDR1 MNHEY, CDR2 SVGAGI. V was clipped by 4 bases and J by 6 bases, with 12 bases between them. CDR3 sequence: CASSSSGWNGYTF. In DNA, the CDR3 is TGTGCCAGCAGTTCCTCAGGGTGGAATGGCTACACCTTC.

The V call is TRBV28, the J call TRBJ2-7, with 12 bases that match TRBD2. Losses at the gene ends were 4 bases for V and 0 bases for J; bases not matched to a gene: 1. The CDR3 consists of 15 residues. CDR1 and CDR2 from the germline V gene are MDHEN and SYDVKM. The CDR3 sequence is CASSSSGRASYEQYF. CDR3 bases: TGTGCCAGCAGTTCTAGCGGGAGGGCCTCCTACGAGCAGTACTTC.

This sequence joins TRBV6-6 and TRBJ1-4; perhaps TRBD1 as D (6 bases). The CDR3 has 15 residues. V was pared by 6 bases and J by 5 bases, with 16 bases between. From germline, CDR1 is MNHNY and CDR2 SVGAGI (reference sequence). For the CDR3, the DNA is TGTGCCAGCAGATCAGACGGGGGGGCGAATGAAAAACTGTTTTTT. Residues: CASRSDGGANEKLFF.

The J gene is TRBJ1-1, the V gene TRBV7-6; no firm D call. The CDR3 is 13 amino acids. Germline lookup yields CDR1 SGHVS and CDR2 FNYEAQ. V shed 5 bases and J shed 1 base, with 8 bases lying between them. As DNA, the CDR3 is TGTGCCAGCAGCCGGACCCCGAACACTGAAGCTTTCTTT. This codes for CASSRTPNTEAFF.

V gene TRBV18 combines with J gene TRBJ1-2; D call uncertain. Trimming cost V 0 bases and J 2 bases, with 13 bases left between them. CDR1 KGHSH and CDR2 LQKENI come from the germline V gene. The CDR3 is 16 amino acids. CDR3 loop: CASSPPPVRPNYGYTF. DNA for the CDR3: TGTGCCAGCTCACCACCCCCAGTAAGGCCAAACTATGGCTACACCTTC.

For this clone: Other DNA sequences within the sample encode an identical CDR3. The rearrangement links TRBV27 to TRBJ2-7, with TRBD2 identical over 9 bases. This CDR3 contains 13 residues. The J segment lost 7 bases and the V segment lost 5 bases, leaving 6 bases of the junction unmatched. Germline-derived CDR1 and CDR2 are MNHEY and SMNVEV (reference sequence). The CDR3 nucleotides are TGTGCCAGCAGTCCCACTCTAGCGGGAGAGCAGTACTTC. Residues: CASSPTLAGEQYF.

CDR3 coding DNA: TGCGCCAGCAGCTTGACGGGCTATGAGCAGTTCTTC. Encoded protein: CASSLTGYEQFF. The chain is built from TRBV5-1 and TRBJ2-1; D unclear. The CDR3 runs to 12 residues. Germline assignment: CDR1 SGHRS and CDR2 YFSETQ. Between the trimmed V and J ends, which lost 1 base and 8 bases, there was a span of 7 bases.

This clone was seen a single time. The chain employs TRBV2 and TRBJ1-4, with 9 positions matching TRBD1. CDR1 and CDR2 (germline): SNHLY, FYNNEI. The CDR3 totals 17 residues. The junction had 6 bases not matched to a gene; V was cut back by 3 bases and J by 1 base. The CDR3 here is CASSEFGQGKTNEKLFF. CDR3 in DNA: TGTGCCAGCAGTGAGTTCGGACAGGGGAAAACTAATGAAAAACTGTTTTTT.

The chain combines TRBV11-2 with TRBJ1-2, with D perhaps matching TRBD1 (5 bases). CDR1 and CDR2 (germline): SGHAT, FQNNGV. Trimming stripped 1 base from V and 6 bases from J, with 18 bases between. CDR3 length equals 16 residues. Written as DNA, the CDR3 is TGTGCCAGCAGCTTAGGAAGGGGCCCGCTACTAAATGGCTACACCTTC. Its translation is CASSLGRGPLLNGYTF.

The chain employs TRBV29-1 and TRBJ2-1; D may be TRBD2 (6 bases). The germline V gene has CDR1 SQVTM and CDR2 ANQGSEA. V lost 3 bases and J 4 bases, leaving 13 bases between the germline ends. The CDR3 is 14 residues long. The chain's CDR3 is CSVDVGGVYNEQFF. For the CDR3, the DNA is TGCAGCGTTGATGTGGGGGGAGTATACAATGAGCAGTTCTTC.

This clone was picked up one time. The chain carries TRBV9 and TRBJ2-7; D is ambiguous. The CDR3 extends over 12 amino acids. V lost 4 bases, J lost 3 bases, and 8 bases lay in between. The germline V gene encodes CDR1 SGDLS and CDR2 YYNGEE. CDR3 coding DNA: TGTGCCAGCAGCCCGCATGGCTACGAGCAGTACTTC. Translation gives CASSPHGYEQYF. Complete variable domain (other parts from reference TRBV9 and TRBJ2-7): DSGVTQTPKHLITATGQRVTLRCSPRSGDLSVYWYQQSLDQGLQFLIQYYNGEERAKGNILERFSAQQFPDLHSELNLSSLELGDSALYFCASSPHGYEQYFGPGTRLTVT.

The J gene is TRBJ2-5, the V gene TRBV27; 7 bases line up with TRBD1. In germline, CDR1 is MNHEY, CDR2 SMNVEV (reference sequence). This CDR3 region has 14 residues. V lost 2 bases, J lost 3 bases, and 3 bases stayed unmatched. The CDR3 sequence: CASSLPGQKETQYF. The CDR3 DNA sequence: TGTGCCAGCAGTTTACCGGGACAGAAAGAGACCCAGTACTTC.

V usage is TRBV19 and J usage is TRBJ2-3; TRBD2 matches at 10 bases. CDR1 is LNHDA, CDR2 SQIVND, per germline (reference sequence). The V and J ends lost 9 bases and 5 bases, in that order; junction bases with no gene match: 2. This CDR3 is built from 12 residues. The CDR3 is CASRLAGDTQYF. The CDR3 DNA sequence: TGTGCCAGCAGACTAGCGGGAGATACGCAGTATTTT.

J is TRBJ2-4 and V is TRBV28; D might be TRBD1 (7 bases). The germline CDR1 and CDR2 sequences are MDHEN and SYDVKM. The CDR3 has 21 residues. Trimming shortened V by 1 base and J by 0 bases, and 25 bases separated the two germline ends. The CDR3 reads CASSLSPRVAGGILAKNIQYF. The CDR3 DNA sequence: TGTGCCAGCAGTTTATCCCCAAGGGTGGCAGGGGGGATACTAGCCAAAAACATTCAGTACTTC. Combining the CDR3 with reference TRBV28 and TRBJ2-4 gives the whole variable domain DVKVTQSSRYLVKRTGEKVFLECVQDMDHENMFWYRQDPGLGLRLIYFSYDVKMKEKGDIPEGYSVSREKKERFSLILESASTNQTSMYLCASSLSPRVAGGILAKNIQYFGAGTRLSVL.

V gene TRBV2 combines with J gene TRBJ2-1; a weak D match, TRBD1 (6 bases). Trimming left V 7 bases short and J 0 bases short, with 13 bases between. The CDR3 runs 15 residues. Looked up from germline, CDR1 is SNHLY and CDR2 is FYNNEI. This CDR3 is CASIRTENSYNEQFF. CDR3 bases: TGTGCCAGCATCCGGACAGAGAACTCCTACAATGAGCAGTTCTTC.